The 28 T cell receptor beta chains given below trace back to one sample, sequenced in a study of beta chain features in type 1 diabetes (dated by TCRdb to 2016 to 2019). Libraries were built with the immunoSEQ multiplex PCR assay. All of the isolated RNA was reverse transcribed with the High Capacity cDNA Reverse Transcription Kit, so expressed TCRB transcripts were sequenced. TCRdb holds this immuneACCESS table with in-frame rearrangements only. Some clones are missing; in checked studies, unresolved V genes explain under half, and the rest has no known cause. Present in this sample are a few hundred thousand clones, roughly 15% of which were seen just once. The top ten hold about 0.018% of the sample. Sequencing was carried out using naive CD4+ T cells from blood. The label giving this sample's cell subset or site can be read as: true naive CD4+ T cells. All receptors come from a woman between 18 and 29 years old in good health.

This clone appeared a few times. The chain has TRBV21-1 and TRBJ1-1; TRBD1, the table's D call, was not compared with the DNA. TRBV21-1 is tagged as a pseudogene. The CDR3 has 15 amino acids. In nucleotides, the CDR3 is TGTGCCAGCCAAGGGGGACAGGGGACTTGGACTGAAGCTTTCTTT. Its translation is CASQGGQGTWTEAFF.

This clone has more than one count but fewer than ten. The chain combines TRBV19 with TRBJ2-2; weak D call: TRBD2 (5 bases). The germline gives CDR1 LNHDA, CDR2 SQIVND (reference sequence). The CDR3 loop spans 14 amino acids. V lost 4 bases to trimming and J lost 4 bases, with 10 bases between them. CDR3 in DNA: TGTGCCAGTAGTAACGGGATGGCCACCGGGGAGCTGTTTTTT. Translating it yields CASSNGMATGELFF.

There are a few counts of this clone. The rearrangement uses TRBV7-9 and TRBJ2-1; 8 bases match TRBD2. J was trimmed by 4 bases and V by 5 bases; bases with no gene match: 10. Germline lookup yields CDR1 SEHNR and CDR2 FQNEAQ (reference sequence). The CDR3 is 16 amino acids. CDR3 sequence: CASSRGTSGLYNEQFF. The CDR3 DNA is TGTGCCAGCAGCCGAGGCACTAGCGGACTTTACAATGAGCAGTTCTTC.

In this sample, this clone turned up a few times. The chain carries TRBV27 and TRBJ2-1, with 16 bases aligning to TRBD2. With V trimmed by 7 bases and J by 9 bases, 12 bases remained unmatched. The V gene's germline CDR1 is MNHEY and CDR2 SMNVEV (reference sequence). The CDR3 has 17 amino acids. The CDR3 region is CASTRPGLAGGRGEQFF. CDR3 nucleotide sequence: TGTGCCAGCACTCGACCGGGACTAGCGGGAGGGCGGGGTGAGCAGTTCTTC.

This clone was counted a few times. The chain couples TRBV7-2 to TRBJ2-1, with TRBD2 as a possible D gene (6 bases). Trimming shortened V by 2 bases and J by 8 bases, and 13 bases separated the two germline ends. In germline, CDR1 is SGHTA, CDR2 FQGNSA. The CDR3 length is 14 residues. The CDR3, as DNA: TGTGCCAGCAGCTTAACCAGACTAGTCGATGAGCAGTTCTTC. This encodes CASSLTRLVDEQFF.

V is TRBV29-1 and J is TRBJ1-2; D is possibly TRBD1 (6 bases). CDR1 is SQVTM and CDR2 is ANQGSEA in the germline V gene. This CDR3 has 11 residues. Trimming removed 3 bases at V and 6 bases at J, with 8 bases between. Here the CDR3 DNA reads TGCAGCGTTGAGGCAGGGGATGGCTACACCTTC. This encodes CSVEAGDGYTF.

The J gene is TRBJ1-5, the V gene TRBV18; D is perhaps TRBD1 (5 bases). V lost 6 bases and J 3 bases, leaving 12 bases between the germline ends. The CDR3 totals 14 residues. The germline V gene encodes CDR1 KGHSH and CDR2 LQKENI. CDR3: CASSPDSPNQPQHF. In nucleotides, the CDR3 is TGTGCCAGCTCCCCTGACAGTCCCAATCAGCCCCAGCATTTT.

This chain joins TRBV19 and TRBJ2-1; 12 nucleotides agree with TRBD1. CDR3 size: 17 residues. Looked up from germline, CDR1 is LNHDA and CDR2 is SQIVND (reference sequence). Unmatched junction bases numbered 14, after V lost 5 bases and J lost 9 bases. The CDR3 region has the DNA TGTGCCAGTAGTCCGCACTCCGGGACAGGGGGCTGGATTGAGCAGTTCTTC. This sequence encodes CASSPHSGTGGWIEQFF.

The rearrangement links TRBV4-3 to TRBJ2-5; D call uncertain. Germline assignment: CDR1 LGHNA and CDR2 YSLEER. CDR3 length equals 13 residues. V was shortened by 2 bases and J by 5 bases, with 9 bases between the two germline ends. The CDR3 region is CASSQILGETQYF. The CDR3 nucleotides are TGCGCCAGCAGCCAAATTCTGGGCGAGACCCAGTACTTC.

The rearrangement uses TRBV30 and TRBJ2-3; TRBD1 might be the D (6 bases). With 2 bases removed from V and 7 bases from J, the gap between germline ends came to 13 bases. CDR1 and CDR2 from the germline V gene are GTSNPN and SVGIG (reference sequence). There are 13 residues in the CDR3. DNA of the CDR3: TGTGCCTGGAGTTCCCGTACAGGGAATACGCAGTATTTT. The encoded protein is CAWSSRTGNTQYF.

This clone occurred a few times. V gene TRBV29-1 combines with J gene TRBJ2-5; a possible D gene is TRBD2 (6 bases). V was pared by 6 bases and J by 5 bases, with 16 bases between. Germline loops: CDR1 SQVTM, CDR2 ANQGSEA. The CDR3 sequence is 13 residues long. The CDR3 DNA follows: TGCAGCGTAACGGTACGCGGGACTGAGACCCAGTACTTC. As protein: CSVTVRGTETQYF. The whole variable domain, remainder taken from reference TRBV29-1 and TRBJ2-5, is SAVISQKPSRDICQRGTSLTIQCQVDSQVTMMFWYRQQPGQSLTLIATANQGSEATYESGFVIDKFPISRPNLTFSTLTVSNMSPEDSSIYLCSVTVRGTETQYFGPGTRLLVL.

This clone was detected a few times. The chain has TRBV7-9 and TRBJ2-7; 7 nucleotides align to TRBD2. The CDR3 loop spans 17 amino acids. Losses at the gene ends were 5 bases for V and 6 bases for J; bases not matched to a gene: 19. Germline V gene data show CDR1 as SEHNR and CDR2 as FQNEAQ (reference sequence). CDR3 region: CASSVTPDWTRVGEQYF. For the CDR3, the DNA is TGTGCCAGCAGCGTCACCCCCGATTGGACTAGAGTCGGCGAGCAGTACTTC.

The chain uses TRBV6-4 and TRBJ2-5, with TRBD2 as a possible D gene (7 bases). Trimming cost V 8 bases and J 7 bases, with 20 bases left between them. The V gene's germline CDR1 is MRHNA and CDR2 SNTAGT. The CDR3 is made up of 14 amino acids. CDR3 nucleotides: TGTGCCAGCTCGCCAACGGGGGGCCTCGGGACCCAGTACTTC. Residues: CASSPTGGLGTQYF.

This clone has more than one count but fewer than ten. The chain has TRBV2 and TRBJ2-2; 10 nucleotides line up with TRBD1. CDR1 and CDR2 from the germline V gene are SNHLY and FYNNEI. Germline trimming cut 8 bases from V and 5 bases from J; bases unmatched to any gene: 11. This CDR3 is 16 amino acids long. The DNA for the CDR3 is TGTGCCAGCCAAAAATCCCGGGACAGGGGTACCGGGGAGCTGTTTTTT. This gives the protein CASQKSRDRGTGELFF. The full variable domain, its missing parts supplied by reference TRBV2 and TRBJ2-2, is EPEVTQTPSHQVTQMGQEVILRCVPISNHLYFYWYRQILGQKVEFLVSFYNNEISEKSEIFDDQFSVERPDGSNFTLKIRSTKLEDSAMYFCASQKSRDRGTGELFFGEGSRLTVL.

This rearrangement joins TRBV27 to TRBJ2-1; 8 bases align to TRBD2. This CDR3 is 15 amino acids long. From germline, CDR1 is MNHEY and CDR2 SMNVEV (reference sequence). The trim removed 2 bases at V and 6 bases at J, leaving 6 bases unmatched. The CDR3 DNA follows: TGTGCCAGCAGTTTAAAACTAGCGGCTCGCAATGAGCAGTTCTTC. Amino acids: CASSLKLAARNEQFF.

The table lists this clone with a few counts. V usage is TRBV28 and J usage is TRBJ2-7; TRBD1 matches at 9 bases. V was pared by 10 bases and J by 5 bases, with 18 bases of the junction left unmatched. The V gene's germline CDR1 is MDHEN and CDR2 SYDVKM. The CDR3 spans 16 residues. The CDR3 loop reads CATPPGQGPSRHEQYF. In DNA, the CDR3 is TGTGCCACCCCCCCCGGACAGGGGCCGTCCCGGCACGAGCAGTACTTC.

V gene TRBV5-1 combines with J gene TRBJ2-1, with D tentatively TRBD2 (6 bases). Germline CDR1 is SGHRS and CDR2 is YFSETQ. V lost 0 bases to trimming and J lost 4 bases, with 23 bases between them. The length of the CDR3 is 19 residues. The CDR3 bases are TGCGCCAGCAGCTTGGATTCCAGCGGGCCCAGCCCTATTTACAATGAGCAGTTCTTC. It yields the protein CASSLDSSGPSPIYNEQFF.

The J gene is TRBJ1-1, the V gene TRBV7-9; TRBD1 agrees at 10 bases. From germline, CDR1 is SEHNR and CDR2 FQNEAQ (reference sequence). There are 14 residues in the CDR3. J was trimmed by 4 bases and V by 4 bases; bases with no gene match: 3. The CDR3 DNA sequence: TGTGCCAGCAGCTCGGACAGGGGGGGCACTGAAGCTTTCTTT. Its protein is CASSSDRGGTEAFF.

This clone showed up just a few times. This chain links TRBV7-9 with TRBJ1-2; D is possibly TRBD1 (5 bases). In germline, CDR1 is SEHNR, CDR2 FQNEAQ (reference sequence). The CDR3 length is 13 residues. V was clipped by 3 bases and J by 8 bases, with 13 bases between them. Here the CDR3 reads CASSFGAVAGYTF. The CDR3 DNA reads as TGTGCCAGCAGCTTTGGGGCAGTGGCCGGCTACACCTTC.

The chain has TRBV29-1 and TRBJ2-3; 11 nucleotides align to TRBD2. V gave up 8 bases and J gave up 0 bases; unmatched junction bases: 19. The CDR3 covers 19 residues. Germline V gene lookup returns CDR1 SQVTM and CDR2 ANQGSEA. The CDR3 loop is CSSSGGFSGRARSTDTQYF. In DNA form, the CDR3 reads TGCAGCTCGTCAGGTGGTTTTAGCGGGAGGGCCCGAAGCACAGATACGCAGTATTTT.

In this sample, this clone turned up a few times. This chain joins TRBV2 and TRBJ1-4, with 7 positions matching TRBD1. Trimming removed 9 bases from V and 4 bases from J; junction bases left unmatched: 11. The CDR3 covers 15 residues. CDR1 and CDR2 from the germline V gene are SNHLY and FYNNEI. The CDR3 coding sequence is TGTGCCAGTGTGGGGATGGGACAGATTAATGAAAAACTGTTTTTT. Translation: CASVGMGQINEKLFF.

This clone was counted between two and nine times. The chain employs TRBV5-4 and TRBJ2-1; D perhaps matches TRBD1 (5 bases). Germline CDR1 SGHNT, CDR2 YYREEE (reference sequence). The CDR3 is 13 amino acids. Trimming removed 4 bases from V and 5 bases from J, with 10 bases in between. CDR3 DNA sequence: TGTGCCAGCAGCCAGGACAAGGACAATGAGCAGTTCTTC. The encoded protein is CASSQDKDNEQFF. The whole variable domain, filled in from reference TRBV5-4 and TRBJ2-1, reads ETGVTQSPTHLIKTRGQQVTLRCSSQSGHNTVSWYQQALGQGPQFIFQYYREEENGRGNFPPRFSGLQFPNYSSELNVNALELDDSALYLCASSQDKDNEQFFGPGTRLTVL.

This clone was seen only a few times. The chain combines TRBV25-1 with TRBJ2-3; D perhaps matches TRBD2 (5 bases). Germline assignment: CDR1 MGHDK and CDR2 SYGVNS. The CDR3 totals 13 residues. V was clipped by 5 bases and J by 3 bases, with 9 bases between them. The CDR3 bases are TGTGCCAGCAGTACCCCGGGGACAGATACGCAGTATTTT. Protein: CASSTPGTDTQYF.

The V call is TRBV18, the J call TRBJ2-7, with 7 nucleotides matching TRBD2. From germline, CDR1 is KGHSH and CDR2 LQKENI. The CDR3 contains 15 residues. V lost 6 bases to trimming and J lost 5 bases; unmatched junction nucleotides: 13. CDR3 bases: TGTGCCAGCTCTCTCGGACTAGTCTTGGACCACGAGCAGTACTTC. Translated: CASSLGLVLDHEQYF.

This clone was detected a few times. The same CDR3 can be traced to other DNA sequences in this sample. V usage is TRBV5-1 and J usage is TRBJ2-7, with 7 bases fitting TRBD2. The CDR3 contains 15 residues. Trimming took 4 bases from V and 2 from J; bases not matched to a gene: 9. Looked up from germline, CDR1 is SGHRS and CDR2 is YFSETQ. Here the CDR3 DNA reads TGCGCCAGCAGCCTTTCGACTAGCAGACCCTACGAGCAGTACTTC. Translated: CASSLSTSRPYEQYF.

V gene TRBV10-3 combines with J gene TRBJ1-5; 8 bases fit TRBD1. This CDR3 region has 14 residues. CDR1 ENHRY and CDR2 SYGVKD come from the germline V gene. The J segment lost 5 bases and the V segment lost 6 bases, leaving 6 bases of the junction unmatched. CDR3 coding DNA: TGTGCCATCAGCCAGGGGGCGGGAGATCAGCCCCAGCATTTT. It specifies CAISQGAGDQPQHF.

The genes are TRBV7-2 and TRBJ1-5, with a weak D call TRBD1 (5 bases). V dropped 5 bases and J dropped 0 bases, with 11 bases sitting between them. This CDR3 is built from 15 residues. Per germline, CDR1 SGHTA and CDR2 FQGNSA. The CDR3 is CASSPGLLSNQPQHF. The CDR3 nucleotides are TGTGCCAGCAGCCCGGGACTCCTTAGCAATCAGCCCCAGCATTTT.

This clone appeared a few times. V is TRBV30 and J is TRBJ2-7; no reliable D call. Per germline, CDR1 GTSNPN and CDR2 SVGIG (reference sequence). Trimming pared 6 bases from V and 0 bases from J, leaving 9 bases between. CDR3 length: 12 amino acids. CDR3 residues: CACSQSSYEQYF. The CDR3 nucleotides are TGTGCCTGCTCACAGAGCTCCTACGAGCAGTACTTC.